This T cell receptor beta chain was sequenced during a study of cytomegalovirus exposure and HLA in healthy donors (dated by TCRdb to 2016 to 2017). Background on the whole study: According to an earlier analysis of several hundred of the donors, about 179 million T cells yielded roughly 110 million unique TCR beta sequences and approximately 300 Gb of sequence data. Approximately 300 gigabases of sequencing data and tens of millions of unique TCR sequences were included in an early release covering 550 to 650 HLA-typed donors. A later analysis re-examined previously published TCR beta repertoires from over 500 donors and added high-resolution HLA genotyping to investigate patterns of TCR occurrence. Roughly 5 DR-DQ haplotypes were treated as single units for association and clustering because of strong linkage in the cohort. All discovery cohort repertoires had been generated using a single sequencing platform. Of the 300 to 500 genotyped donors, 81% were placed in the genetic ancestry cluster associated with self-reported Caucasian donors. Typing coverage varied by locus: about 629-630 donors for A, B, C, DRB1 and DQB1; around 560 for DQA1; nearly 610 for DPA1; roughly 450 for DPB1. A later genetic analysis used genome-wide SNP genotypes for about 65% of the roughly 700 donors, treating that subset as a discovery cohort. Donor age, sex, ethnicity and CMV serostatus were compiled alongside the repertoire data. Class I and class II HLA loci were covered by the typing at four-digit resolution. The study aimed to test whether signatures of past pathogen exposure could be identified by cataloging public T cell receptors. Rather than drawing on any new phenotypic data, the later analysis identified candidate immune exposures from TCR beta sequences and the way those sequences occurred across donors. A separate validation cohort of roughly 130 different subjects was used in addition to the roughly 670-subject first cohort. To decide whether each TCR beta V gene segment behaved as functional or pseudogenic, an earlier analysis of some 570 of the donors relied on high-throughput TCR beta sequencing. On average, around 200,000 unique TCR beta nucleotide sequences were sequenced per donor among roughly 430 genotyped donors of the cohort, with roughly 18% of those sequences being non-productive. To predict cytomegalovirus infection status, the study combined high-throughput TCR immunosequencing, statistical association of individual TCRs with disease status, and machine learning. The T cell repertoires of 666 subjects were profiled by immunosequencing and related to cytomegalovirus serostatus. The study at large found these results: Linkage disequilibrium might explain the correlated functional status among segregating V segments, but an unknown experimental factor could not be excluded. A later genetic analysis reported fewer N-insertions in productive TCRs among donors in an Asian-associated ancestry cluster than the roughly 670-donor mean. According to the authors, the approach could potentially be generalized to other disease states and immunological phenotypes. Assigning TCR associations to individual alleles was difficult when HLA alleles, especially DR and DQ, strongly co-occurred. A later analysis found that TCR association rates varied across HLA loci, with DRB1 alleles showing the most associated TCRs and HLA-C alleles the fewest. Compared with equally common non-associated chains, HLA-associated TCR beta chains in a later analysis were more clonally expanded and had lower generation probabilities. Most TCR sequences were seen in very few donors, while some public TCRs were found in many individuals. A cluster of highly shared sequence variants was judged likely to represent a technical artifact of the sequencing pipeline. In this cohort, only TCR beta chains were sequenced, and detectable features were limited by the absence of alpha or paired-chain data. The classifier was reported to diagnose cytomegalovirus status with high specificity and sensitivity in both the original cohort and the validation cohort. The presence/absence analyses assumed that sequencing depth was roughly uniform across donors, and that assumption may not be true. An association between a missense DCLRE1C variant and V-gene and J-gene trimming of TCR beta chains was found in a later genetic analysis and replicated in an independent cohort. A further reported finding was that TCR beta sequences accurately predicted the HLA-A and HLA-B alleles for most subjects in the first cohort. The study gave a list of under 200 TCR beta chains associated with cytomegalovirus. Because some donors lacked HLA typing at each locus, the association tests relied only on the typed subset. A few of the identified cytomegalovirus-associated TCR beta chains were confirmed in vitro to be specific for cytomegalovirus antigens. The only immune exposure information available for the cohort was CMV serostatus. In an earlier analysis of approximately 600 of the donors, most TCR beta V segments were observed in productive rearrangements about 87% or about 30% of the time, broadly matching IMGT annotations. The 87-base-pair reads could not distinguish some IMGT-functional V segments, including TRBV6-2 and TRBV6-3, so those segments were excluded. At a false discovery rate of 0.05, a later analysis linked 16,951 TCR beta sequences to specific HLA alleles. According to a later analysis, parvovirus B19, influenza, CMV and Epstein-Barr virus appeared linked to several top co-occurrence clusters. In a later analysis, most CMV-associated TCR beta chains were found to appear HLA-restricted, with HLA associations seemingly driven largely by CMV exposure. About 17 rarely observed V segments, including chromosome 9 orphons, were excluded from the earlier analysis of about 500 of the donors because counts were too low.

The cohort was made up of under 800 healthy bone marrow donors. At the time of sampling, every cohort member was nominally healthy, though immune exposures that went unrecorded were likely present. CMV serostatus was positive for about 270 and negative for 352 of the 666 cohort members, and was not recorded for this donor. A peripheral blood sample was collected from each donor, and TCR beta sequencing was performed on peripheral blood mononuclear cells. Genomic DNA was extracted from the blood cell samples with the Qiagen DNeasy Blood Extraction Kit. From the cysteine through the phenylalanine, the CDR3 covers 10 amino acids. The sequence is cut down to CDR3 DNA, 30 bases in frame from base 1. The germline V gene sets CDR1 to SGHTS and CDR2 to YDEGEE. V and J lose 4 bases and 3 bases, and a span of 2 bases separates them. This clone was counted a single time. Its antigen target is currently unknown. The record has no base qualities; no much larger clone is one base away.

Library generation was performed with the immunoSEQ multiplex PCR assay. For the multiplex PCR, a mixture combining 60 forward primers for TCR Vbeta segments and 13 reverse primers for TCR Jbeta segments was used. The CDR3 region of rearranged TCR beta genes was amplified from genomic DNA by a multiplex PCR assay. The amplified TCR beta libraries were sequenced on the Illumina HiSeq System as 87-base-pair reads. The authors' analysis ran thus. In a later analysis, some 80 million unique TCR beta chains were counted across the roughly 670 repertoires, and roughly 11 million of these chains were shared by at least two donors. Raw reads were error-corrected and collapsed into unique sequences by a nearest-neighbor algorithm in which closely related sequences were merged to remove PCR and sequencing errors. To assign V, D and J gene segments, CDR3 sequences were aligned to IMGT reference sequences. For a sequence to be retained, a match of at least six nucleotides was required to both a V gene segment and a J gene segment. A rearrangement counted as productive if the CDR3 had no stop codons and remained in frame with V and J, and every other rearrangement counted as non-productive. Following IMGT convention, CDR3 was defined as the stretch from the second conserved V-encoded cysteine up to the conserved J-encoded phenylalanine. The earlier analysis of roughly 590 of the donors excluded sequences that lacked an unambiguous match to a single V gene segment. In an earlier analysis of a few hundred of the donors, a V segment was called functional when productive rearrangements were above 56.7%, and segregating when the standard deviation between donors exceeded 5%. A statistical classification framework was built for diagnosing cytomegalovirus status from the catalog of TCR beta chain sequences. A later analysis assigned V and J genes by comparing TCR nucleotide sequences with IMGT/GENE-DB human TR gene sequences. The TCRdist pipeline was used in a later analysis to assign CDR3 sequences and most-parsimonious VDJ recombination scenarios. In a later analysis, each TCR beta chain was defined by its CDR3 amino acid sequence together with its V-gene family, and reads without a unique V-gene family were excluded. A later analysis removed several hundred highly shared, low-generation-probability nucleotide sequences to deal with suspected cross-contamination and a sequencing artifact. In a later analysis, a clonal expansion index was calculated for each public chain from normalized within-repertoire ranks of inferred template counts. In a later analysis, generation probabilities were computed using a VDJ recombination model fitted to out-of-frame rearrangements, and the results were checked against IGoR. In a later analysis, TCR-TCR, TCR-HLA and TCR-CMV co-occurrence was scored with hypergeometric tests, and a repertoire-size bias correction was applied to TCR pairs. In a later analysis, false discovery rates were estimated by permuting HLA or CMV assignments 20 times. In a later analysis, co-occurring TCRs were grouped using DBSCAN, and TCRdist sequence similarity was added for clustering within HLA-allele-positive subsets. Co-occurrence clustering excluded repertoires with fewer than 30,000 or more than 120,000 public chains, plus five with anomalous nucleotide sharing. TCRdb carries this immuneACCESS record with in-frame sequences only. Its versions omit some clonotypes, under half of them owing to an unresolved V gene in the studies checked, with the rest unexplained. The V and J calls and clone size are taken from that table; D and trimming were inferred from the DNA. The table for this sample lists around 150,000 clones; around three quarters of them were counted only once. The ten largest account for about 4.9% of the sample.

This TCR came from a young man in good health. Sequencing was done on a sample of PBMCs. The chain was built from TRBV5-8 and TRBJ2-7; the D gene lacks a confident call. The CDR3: CASSLYEQYF. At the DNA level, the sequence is TGTGCCAGCAGCCTCTACGAGCAGTACTTC.